This is a list of T cell receptor beta chains from one sample in a study of graft-versus-host responses after intestinal transplantation. Sequenced by immunoSEQ multiplex PCR; TCRdb stores in-frame clones only, minus some. The sample holds tens of thousands of clones, 75% to 95% seen once. Their cognate antigens are unknown. Sequenced material: unstimulated CD4+ T cells sorted from spleen or lymph node cells, taken before intestinal transplant. Receptors originate from a human donor who received an intestinal transplant. CDR3s include the opening cysteine and the closing phenylalanine or tryptophan. Each record gives: D gene, J gene, V gene, CDR3 DNA, CDR3 protein. D genes are given only for firm matches.

TRBD2,TRBJ2-7,TRBV6-1,TGTGCCAGCAGTGAGACTAGCGGGGGTACAATGACCTACGAGCAGTACTTC,CASSETSGGTMTYEQYF
.,TRBJ2-3,TRBV9,TGTGCCAGCAGCGTAGCTACGACTAGCACAGATACGCAGTATTTT,CASSVATTSTDTQYF
TRBD1,TRBJ2-7,TRBV5-1,TGCGCCAGCAGCTGGGGACAGACATACTACGAGCAGTACTTC,CASSWGQTYYEQYF
.,TRBJ2-7,TRBV6-5,TGTGCCAGCAGTTACTCTAGAGGTATCACCTACGAGCAGTACTTC,CASSYSRGITYEQYF
.,TRBJ2-1,TRBV9,TGTGCCAGCAGCTTAGGGGGGGGAGTCTCCTACAATGAGCAGTTCTTC,CASSLGGGVSYNEQFF
.,TRBJ2-7,TRBV5-1,TGCGCCAGCAGCTTACAGAGCTCCTACGAGCAGTACTTC,CASSLQSSYEQYF
.,TRBJ2-3,TRBV9,TGTGCCAGCAGCGTAGCTGGTGGACACCCCACAGATACGCAGTATTTT,CASSVAGGHPTDTQYF
.,TRBJ1-5,TRBV2,TGTGCCAGCAGTAGGGGGAGGGATAGGCCCCAGCATTTT,CASSRGRDRPQHF
.,TRBJ2-7,TRBV7-6,TGTGCCAGCAGCTTAGTCGCAGGAGGGGAGCAGTACTTC,CASSLVAGGEQYF
.,TRBJ1-2,TRBV9,TGTGCCAGCAGCAAAGGGACACCGTATGGCTACACCTTC,CASSKGTPYGYTF
TRBD2,TRBJ2-7,TRBV4-2,TGTGCCAGCAGCCAAGAAGGGGCCGGGACTAGTGCCTACGAGCAGTACTTC,CASSQEGAGTSAYEQYF
TRBD2,TRBJ2-1,TRBV15,TGTGCCACCAGCAGCGGGGGGGCCCAGAGTAATGAGCAGTTCTTC,CATSSGGAQSNEQFF
TRBD1,TRBJ1-1,TRBV5-1,TGCGCCAGCAGCCCGGGAACAGGGGTTGAAGCTTTCTTT,CASSPGTGVEAFF
TRBD2,TRBJ2-3,TRBV30,TGTGCCTGGAGTGAAATAGCGGGGGGTACAGATACGCAGTATTTT,CAWSEIAGGTDTQYF